This T cell receptor (beta chain) was captured by sequencing in a study of T cells in Graves' hyperthyroidism and ophthalmopathy (dated by TCRdb to 2018 to 2020). About the study as a whole: TCR V-J signatures able to tell the groups apart were searched for in a discovery cohort of approximately 95 patients, of whom more than 40 had Graves' ophthalmopathy and roughly 59 had stable Graves' hyperthyroidism. TCR Vbeta CDR3 sequencing of 130 to 150 peripheral blood samples (under 45 ophthalmopathy, some 75 hyperthyroidism and about 17 progressor patients) is reported in the paper. Prospective prediction of ophthalmopathy was tested in an independent validation cohort of some 20 hyperthyroidism patients and 15 to 17 patients who later progressed to ophthalmopathy. In addition, the study compared T-cell repertoires in thyroid tissue and in blood from roughly 6 Graves' hyperthyroidism patients. The roughly 100 discovery patients were randomly divided into training and test sets at a 7:3 ratio. Once sampling was done, hyperthyroidism patients were given methimazole at a starting dose of 30 mg daily, whereas ophthalmopathy patients were given high-dose intravenous methylprednisolone. On the study overall, not on this receptor specifically: In validation, the model predicted progression to ophthalmopathy a median of roughly 6.2 months before onset, with approximately 70% sensitivity and more than 72% specificity. No statistical method was used to fix the sample size in advance, and group allocation was not hidden from the investigators. Ophthalmopathy was separated from stable hyperthyroidism by a 13 V-J signature model, with 85% to 90% sensitivity and approximately 81% specificity obtained in cross-validation and 80%/75% obtained in testing. Blood samples also contained most of the expanded thyroid clonotypes (frequency above 0.001), which suggests that blood repertoires may reflect thyroid immune responses.

CDR1 and CDR2 (SGHTA, FQGTGA) derive from the germline V gene. The CDR3 has 16 amino acids, counting the end cysteine and phenylalanine. The only DNA kept is the CDR3, 48 bases in frame from the first base. Comment on this clonotype: There is no known antigen for this receptor. The junction departs from germline at one end; a sequencing error may be responsible.

A patient counted as having stable Graves' hyperthyroidism if no progression to ophthalmopathy occurred over 18 months of follow-up. The hyperthyroidism patients were between 18 and 65 years old and newly diagnosed, with a disease duration of less than 2 months. Any patient with an uncontrolled infection, another autoimmune disease, pregnancy or lactation was excluded. Diagnoses were based on clinical symptoms, serum thyroxine and TRAb, thyroid ultrasound and orbital computed tomography. Total RNA was extracted with Trizol reagent, and quality was checked on an Agilent 2100 Bioanalyzer. Amplification of TCR beta CDR3 regions was carried out from RNA transcripts. The first round of RT-PCR for the TCR CDR3 was performed with the HTBI primer set and the Qiagen OneStep RT-PCR kit. Libraries were constructed in a second round of multiplex PCR, after which size selection and purification were performed. Paired-end sequencing of the libraries was performed with 100 bp reads on an Illumina HiSeq2000. The published analysis was carried out like this. SOAPnuke was used to process the raw data, throwing out any read that contained adapters or uncalled bases, had a mean Phred below 15, or lacked an exact constant-primer or identifier match. COPE v1.2.5 was used to merge high-quality paired reads, and clonotypes were defined as unique nucleotide sequences. Clonotypes were aligned to IMGT TRBV, TRBD and TRBJ reference segments using MiTCR v1.1. Analysis was restricted to V-J combinations with a frequency above 0.0001, which covered about 99% of repertoires. A TCS score was defined as the ratio of F50 (clonal expansion) to E x V (chaos), with BLOSUM62-based TCRdist applied between CDR3 peptides within each V-J. Welch's t-statistics and random forest reduced fewer than 550 V-J features to 13, which were used in a naive Bayes classifier (R e1071). Thyroid-blood repertoire similarity was quantified with the Morisita-Horn index. TCRdb cleaned the public reads at Q25 with fastp, built clones with MiXCR and kept in-frame beta chains. Records with the same CDR3 protein are collapsed into one entry carrying the most frequent genes and DNA. TCRdb, rather than the study authors, made the V and J calls. The sample includes about 47,000 distinct CDR3 sequences, with 45% to 65% observed a single time. The top ten hold roughly 30% of the sample.

This receptor was obtained from a man aged 18 to 35 with Graves' hyperthyroidism. The chain is made from TRBV7-3 and TRBJ1-5, with the D gene not confidently named. The sequenced material came from peripheral blood or thyroid tissue (not recorded which). CDR3 protein: CASSQRVTEVGQPQHF. The DNA is as follows: TGCGCCAGCAGCCAAAGAGTAACAGAGGTCGGTCAGCCCCAGCATTTT.